The present TCR beta chain was sequenced within a study of technical replicates of blood from a few donors. Generated by immunoSEQ multiplex PCR, the TCRdb table keeps only in-frame clones and is missing some. Seen here are tens of thousands of clones, 85% to 95% observed once, and the top ten hold approximately 0.4%. Trimming pared 5 bases from V and 4 bases from J, leaving 6 bases between. The CDR3 covers 12 residues. From germline, CDR1 is SGHVS and CDR2 FNYEAQ. Sequenced material: T cells isolated from PBMCs. The chain employs TRBV7-6 and TRBJ2-1; no clear D gene. This receptor was taken from a human donor in good health. The DNA for the CDR3 is TGTGCCAGCAGCAACTTATACAATGAGCAGTTCTTC. Protein sequence: CASSNLYNEQFF. Full variable domain (outside the CDR3, taken from reference TRBV7-6 and TRBJ2-1): GAGVSQSPRYKVTKRGQDVALRCDPISGHVSLYWYRQALGQGPEFLTYFNYEAQQDKSGLPNDRFSAERPEGSISTLTIQRTEQRDSAMYRCASSNLYNEQFFGPGTRLTVL.